One and the same sample provided the 14 T cell receptor beta chains below, sequenced in a study of HIV-infected patients and healthy controls. Reverse transcription used about 500 ng RNA and constant-region primers for alpha and beta. Separate chain-specific third strand synthesis with multiplexing indices produced the alpha and beta libraries. TCRdb called the 5' RACE reads again in MiXCR, with one record for every CDR3 protein. The sample yields about 5,800 distinct CDR3 sequences, roughly a tenth seen once. All unsorted peripheral T cells were captured because whole blood was used without fractionation. The source was blood, collected before antiretroviral therapy. The receptors come from an adult with HIV infection.

This clonotype qualifies as medium-sized (0.01 to 0.1%). The genes are TRBV7-9 and TRBJ2-7; 8 bases match TRBD2. Germline V gene data show CDR1 as SEHNR and CDR2 as FQNEAQ (reference sequence). J gave up 6 bases and V 2 bases, and 9 bases lay outside the gene matches. CDR3 length equals 15 residues. CDR3 nucleotide sequence: TGTGCCAGCAGCTTAAGCCGGGGGGGCCAGTCCGAGCAGTACTTC. It encodes CASSLSRGGQSEQYF.

This clonotype was observed many times. V is TRBV12-3 or TRBV12-4 and J is TRBJ2-1; 7 bases are shared with TRBD2. With V trimmed by 4 bases and J by 6 bases, 12 bases remained unmatched. The CDR3 has 16 amino acids. This chain's CDR3 is CASSSAPTSVPNEQFF. The CDR3 DNA sequence: TGTGCCAGCAGTTCCGCACCCACTAGCGTCCCCAATGAGCAGTTCTTC.

In its sample, this clonotype ranks as medium-sized. V usage is TRBV19 and J usage is TRBJ1-5; D unresolved. This CDR3 spans 14 amino acids. Germline values: CDR1 LNHDA, CDR2 SQIVND (reference sequence). Trimming took 10 bases from V and 2 from J, leaving 15 bases between them. CDR3 protein: CATNERVGNQPQHF. CDR3 DNA sequence: TGTGCCACTAATGAGAGGGTCGGCAATCAGCCCCAGCATTTT.

This clonotype was seen ten or more times. The chain employs TRBV7-6 and TRBJ2-6, with 7 positions matching TRBD1. V lost 4 bases to trimming and J lost 0 bases; unmatched junction nucleotides: 9. This CDR3 has 18 residues. Germline values: CDR1 SGHVS, CDR2 FNYEAQ. This chain's CDR3 is CASSSLTGTGSGANVLTF. DNA for the CDR3: TGTGCCAGCAGCTCCCTGACAGGGACGGGCTCTGGGGCCAACGTCCTGACTTTC.

By proportion, this clonotype is medium-sized. This chain connects TRBV20-1 to TRBJ1-2; TRBD1 agrees at 7 bases. In germline, CDR1 is DFQATT, CDR2 SNEGSKA (reference sequence). The CDR3 spans 16 residues. The J segment lost 3 bases and the V segment lost 0 bases, leaving 10 bases of the junction unmatched. The CDR3 loop is CSARDYGRQGDYGYTF. The CDR3, as DNA: TGCAGTGCTAGAGATTATGGCAGACAGGGCGACTATGGCTACACCTTC.

The chain recombines TRBV7-8 with TRBJ2-7; D is tentatively TRBD1 or TRBD2 (5 bases each). This CDR3 region has 17 residues. Germline-derived CDR1 and CDR2 are SGHVS and FQNEAQ. The V gene lost 1 base and the J gene lost 6 bases, with 22 bases spanning the gap. CDR3 in amino acids: CASSLVRPRDPRLEQYF. The DNA for the CDR3 is TGTGCCAGCAGCTTAGTCCGCCCTAGGGACCCGCGCCTCGAGCAGTACTTC.

This clonotype was counted at least ten times. DNA for the CDR3: TGTGCCAGCAGCCGTGGACAGGGTGTGGGACAGCCCCAGCATTTT. This gives the protein CASSRGQGVGQPQHF. The gene calls are TRBV7-9 and TRBJ1-5, with TRBD1 matching 8 bases. The germline V gene has CDR1 SEHNR and CDR2 FQNEAQ (reference sequence). The V segment lost 5 bases and the J segment 7 bases; nucleotides outside the gene matches: 10. The CDR3 sequence is 15 residues long.

This clonotype is classed as medium-sized. The chain recombines TRBV12-5 with TRBJ2-3; D remains unclear. V was clipped by 2 bases and J by 2 bases, with 8 bases between them. The CDR3 is made up of 14 amino acids. Germline V lookup: CDR1 LGHNT, CDR2 FRNRAP. The CDR3 nucleotides are TGTGCTAGTGGTTTGTCTCGTGCCACAGATACGCAGTATTTT. It specifies CASGLSRATDTQYF.

The rearrangement links TRBV3-1 to TRBJ2-5, with D tentatively TRBD2 (7 bases). Trimming removed 4 bases at V and 5 bases at J, with 23 bases between. CDR1 and CDR2 from the germline V gene are LGHDT and YNNKEL (reference sequence). The CDR3 length is 17 residues. The DNA for the CDR3 is TGTGCCAGCAGCCCAAGCGTTGGGGGGGGGGGCGTGGAGACCCAGTACTTC. It is translated as CASSPSVGGGGVETQYF.

This clonotype has ten or more counts. V and J are TRBV28 and TRBJ2-3; 7 bases are shared with TRBD2. The CDR3 loop spans 14 amino acids. The J segment lost 4 bases and the V segment lost 11 bases, leaving 12 bases of the junction unmatched. The germline CDR1 and CDR2 sequences are MDHEN and SYDVKM. The CDR3 protein is CAVSWSAGSDTQYF. In nucleotides, the CDR3 is TGTGCCGTCAGTTGGTCAGCGGGGTCAGATACGCAGTATTTT.

The V and J genes are TRBV12-3 or TRBV12-4 and TRBJ2-7, with D perhaps TRBD1 (6 bases). Trimming shortened V by 4 bases and J by 0 bases, and 13 bases separated the two germline ends. The CDR3 is 15 amino acids. CDR3 coding DNA: TGTGCCAGCAGTTCCTGGACAGCCTACTCCTACGAGCAGTACTTC. Amino acid sequence: CASSSWTAYSYEQYF.

This chain links TRBV7-7 with TRBJ2-3; TRBD2 matches 8 bases. The junction had 6 bases not matched to a gene; V was cut back by 3 bases and J by 7 bases. This CDR3 has 14 amino acids. The germline V gene encodes CDR1 SSHAT and CDR2 FNYEAQ (reference sequence). The CDR3 bases are TGTGCCAGCAGCTTCGGGGGGGCAACATATACGCAGTATTTT. Its translation: CASSFGGATYTQYF.

This clonotype was counted a few times. The rearrangement uses TRBV28 and TRBJ2-4; D call uncertain. Trimming shortened V by 8 bases and J by 0 bases, and 8 bases separated the two germline ends. Per the germline V gene, CDR1 is MDHEN and CDR2 is SYDVKM. The CDR3 is 13 amino acids. The chain's CDR3 is CASGLLAKNIQYF. CDR3 in DNA: TGTGCCAGCGGCCTCTTAGCCAAAAACATTCAGTACTTC.

This clonotype is labeled medium-sized (0.01 to 0.1%). The gene calls are TRBV6-2 or TRBV6-3 and TRBJ2-7; the D gene is possibly TRBD2 (6 bases). Germline V gene sequence: CDR1 MNHEY, CDR2 SVGEGT. The length of the CDR3 is 13 residues. The V and J ends lost 10 bases and 0 bases respectively, with 13 bases between them. The CDR3 DNA reads as TGTGCCAACCCCGGCGGGATCTCCTACGAGCAGTACTTC. It yields the protein CANPGGISYEQYF.